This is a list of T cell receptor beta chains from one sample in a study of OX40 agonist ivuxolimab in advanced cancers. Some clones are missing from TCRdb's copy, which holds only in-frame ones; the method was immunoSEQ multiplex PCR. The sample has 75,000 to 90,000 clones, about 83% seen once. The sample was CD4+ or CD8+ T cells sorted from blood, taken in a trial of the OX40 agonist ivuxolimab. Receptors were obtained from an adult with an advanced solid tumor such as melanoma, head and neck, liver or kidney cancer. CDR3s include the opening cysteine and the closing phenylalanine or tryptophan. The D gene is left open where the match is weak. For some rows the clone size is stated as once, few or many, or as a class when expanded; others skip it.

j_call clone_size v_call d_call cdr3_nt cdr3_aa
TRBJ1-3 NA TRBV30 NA TGTGCCTGGAGTCAGACGCGACCCCGCATCTCTGGAAACACCATATATTTT CAWSQTRPRISGNTIYF
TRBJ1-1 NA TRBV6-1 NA TGTGCCAGCAGTCCTGAGAATTCCGGGACAAGGGCAGCTTTCTTT CASSPENSGTRAAFF
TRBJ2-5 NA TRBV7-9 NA TGTGCCAGCAGCTTAGCTCTGGGGGGAGAGACCCAGTACTTC CASSLALGGETQYF
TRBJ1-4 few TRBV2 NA TGTGCCAGCAGGACGAACTCCGGGGGTAATAATGAAAAACTGTTTTTT CASRTNSGGNNEKLFF
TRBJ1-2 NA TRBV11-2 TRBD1 TGTGCCAGCAGCTCCCCCACAGGGGGCAATAACTATGGCTACACCTTC CASSSPTGGNNYGYTF
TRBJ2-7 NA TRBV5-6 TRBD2 TGTGCCAGCAGCCCAGCGGGAGGCCCGTATTACTACGAGCAGTACTTC CASSPAGGPYYYEQYF
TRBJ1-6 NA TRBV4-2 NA TGTGCCAGCAGCCGGCTGGGACTGAATAATTCACCCCTCCACTTT CASSRLGLNNSPLHF
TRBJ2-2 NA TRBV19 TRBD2 TGTGCCAGTAGCATCCTCACCCCGGGAGGTACTACTCCGAACACCGGGGAGCTGTTTTTT CASSILTPGGTTPNTGELFF
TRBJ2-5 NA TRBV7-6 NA TGTGCCAGCAGCTTACAGGGGAGAGCGGAGACCCAGTACTTC CASSLQGRAETQYF
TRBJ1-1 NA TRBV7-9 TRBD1 TGTGCCAGCAGCCGCGGGACAGCGAGCACTGAAGCTTTCTTT CASSRGTASTEAFF
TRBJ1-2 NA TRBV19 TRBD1 TGTGCCAGTAACTCGGACAGGGACGATGGCTACACCTTC CASNSDRDDGYTF
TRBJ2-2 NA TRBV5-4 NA TGTGCCAGCAGCTTGGCCCCGGGCGGTGCGGCGGCGAACACCGGGGAGCTGTTTTTT CASSLAPGGAAANTGELFF
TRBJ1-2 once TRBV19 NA TGTGCCAGTAACTTAGGGACGGACAATTATGGCTACACCTTC CASNLGTDNYGYTF
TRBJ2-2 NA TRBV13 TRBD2 TGTGCCAGCAGCCCCCCCCGGCGGGAGAGCACCGGGGAGCTGTTTTTT CASSPPRRESTGELFF
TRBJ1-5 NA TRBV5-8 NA TGTGCCAGCAGCTTGGCCCGGGTCTCCGTGCCCCAGCATTTT CASSLARVSVPQHF
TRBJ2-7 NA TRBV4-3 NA TGCGCCAGCAGCCAAGAATCGGGGCTCGAGCAGTACTTC CASSQESGLEQYF
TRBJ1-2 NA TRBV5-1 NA TGCGCCAGCAGCTTTTCCCCGGACAGCCACTCCTATGGCTACACCTTC CASSFSPDSHSYGYTF
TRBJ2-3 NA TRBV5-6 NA TGTGCCAGCAGCTTGGGAGGGGTTGGCACAGATACGCAGTATTTT CASSLGGVGTDTQYF